This T cell receptor (beta chain) was documented in a study of cytomegalovirus exposure and HLA in healthy donors. Measured with immunoSEQ multiplex PCR; TCRdb has only the in-frame clones, and not every one. The table includes approximately 160,000 clones, roughly 90% detected once. The CDR3 is 12 amino acids. Trimming took 6 bases from V and 4 from J; bases not matched to a gene: 3. Germline V gives CDR1 LGHNT, CDR2 FRNRAP. Material for sequencing was PBMCs. The sequence came from a woman younger than 35 in good health and CMV-seronegative. The rearrangement uses TRBV12-5 and TRBJ2-7; TRBD1 aligns across 7 bases. CDR3 sequence: CASGADRYEQYF. CDR3 coding DNA: TGTGCTAGTGGCGCGGACAGGTACGAGCAGTACTTC.